This is a list of T cell receptor beta chains from one sample in a study of T-cell memory formation after mild COVID-19. TCRdb itself ran the 5' RACE reads through MiXCR, one entry per CDR3 protein. The sample holds around 510,000 distinct CDR3 sequences; approximately 21% are singletons and the top ten take approximately 8%. The sample comprised PBMCs or a T cell subset sorted from them (not recorded which). Receptors were obtained from an adult woman who had mild COVID-19 (a few samples of this study predate the infection). Cell type and time point are not known. Both conserved end residues are part of each CDR3. A D gene is named only where the DNA matches it firmly. Part of the rows lack a size; the others show once, few, many or a class for expanded clones.

v_gene: TRBV18; j_gene: TRBJ1-2; d_gene: TRBD1; abundance: NA; CDR3nt: TGTGCCAGCTCACCCCGGGACAGGAATGGCTACACCTTC; CDR3aa: CASSPRDRNGYTF
v_gene: TRBV12-3/TRBV12-4; j_gene: TRBJ2-7; d_gene: TRBD1; abundance: few; CDR3nt: TGTGCCAGCAGTTTCCTCCGGACAGGGTCCCACGAGCAGTACTTC; CDR3aa: CASSFLRTGSHEQYF
v_gene: TRBV6-6; j_gene: TRBJ1-1; d_gene: NA; abundance: few; CDR3nt: TGTGCCAGCACCCAAGGGGGGGAGGAGTTGGCTGAAGCTTTCTTT; CDR3aa: CASTQGGEELAEAFF
v_gene: TRBV12-3/TRBV12-4; j_gene: TRBJ1-6; d_gene: NA; abundance: NA; CDR3nt: TGTGCCAGCAGTTCACCAAGGGGGAATTCACCCCTCCACTTT; CDR3aa: CASSSPRGNSPLHF
v_gene: TRBV4-1; j_gene: TRBJ2-1; d_gene: TRBD2; abundance: few; CDR3nt: TGCGCCAGCAGCCAAGAAGGGACTAGCGGGGGGTCTTATGAGCAGTTCTTC; CDR3aa: CASSQEGTSGGSYEQFF
v_gene: TRBV4-1; j_gene: TRBJ2-2; d_gene: NA; abundance: many; CDR3nt: TGCGCCAGCAGCCAAGATTTGAGTTGGCAGCCGGGGGACACCGGGGAGCTGTTTTTT; CDR3aa: CASSQDLSWQPGDTGELFF
v_gene: TRBV5-1; j_gene: TRBJ1-2; d_gene: NA; abundance: NA; CDR3nt: TGCGCCAGCAGCTTGGCAGGGAGGAATGGCTACACCTTC; CDR3aa: CASSLAGRNGYTF
v_gene: TRBV6-2/TRBV6-3; j_gene: TRBJ2-5; d_gene: TRBD2; abundance: NA; CDR3nt: TGTGCCAGCAGTCACCCGGGACTAGCGAGCCAAGAGACCCAGTACTTC; CDR3aa: CASSHPGLASQETQYF
v_gene: TRBV5-1; j_gene: TRBJ2-7; d_gene: NA; abundance: NA; CDR3nt: TGCGCCAGCAGCCCGGACGGGGTTGGGGGTCTGGCCTACGAGCAGTACTTC; CDR3aa: CASSPDGVGGLAYEQYF
v_gene: TRBV14; j_gene: TRBJ1-3; d_gene: TRBD1; abundance: NA; CDR3nt: TGTGCCAGCAGCCAAGACTGGACAGGGTCGGGAAACACCATATATTTT; CDR3aa: CASSQDWTGSGNTIYF
v_gene: TRBV7-9; j_gene: TRBJ2-1; d_gene: TRBD2; abundance: once; CDR3nt: TGTGCCAGCAGCAGGACTAGCGGGAGTTTAAATGAGCAGTTCTTC; CDR3aa: CASSRTSGSLNEQFF
v_gene: TRBV18; j_gene: TRBJ2-5; d_gene: TRBD1; abundance: NA; CDR3nt: TGTGCCAGCTCACCAATCCCCGTCGGACAGGGGTCCCTAAGGGAGACCCAGTACTTC; CDR3aa: CASSPIPVGQGSLRETQYF
v_gene: TRBV9; j_gene: TRBJ2-2; d_gene: TRBD2; abundance: NA; CDR3nt: TGTGCCAGCAGCGTAGACGCTAGCGGGGGCACCGGGGAGCTGTTTTTT; CDR3aa: CASSVDASGGTGELFF
v_gene: TRBV5-1; j_gene: TRBJ2-2; d_gene: NA; abundance: few; CDR3nt: TGCGCCAGCAGCTTAGGACATAACACCGGGGAGCTGTTTTTT; CDR3aa: CASSLGHNTGELFF
v_gene: TRBV7-3; j_gene: TRBJ1-1; d_gene: NA; abundance: NA; CDR3nt: TGTGCCAGCAGCTTAACTCAGGGCTATGAAGCTTTCTTT; CDR3aa: CASSLTQGYEAFF
v_gene: TRBV20-1; j_gene: TRBJ1-1; d_gene: TRBD1; abundance: few; CDR3nt: TGCAGTGCGGCCACAGGGGGCCTAACTGAAGCTTTCTTT; CDR3aa: CSAATGGLTEAFF
v_gene: TRBV6-5; j_gene: TRBJ2-1; d_gene: NA; abundance: few; CDR3nt: TGTGCCAGCAGCTACCGACAGTACAATGAGCAGTTCTTC; CDR3aa: CASSYRQYNEQFF
v_gene: TRBV24-1; j_gene: TRBJ2-5; d_gene: TRBD2; abundance: NA; CDR3nt: TGTGCCACCAGTGATTTCGGGGGGTCCCAAGAGACCCAGTACTTC; CDR3aa: CATSDFGGSQETQYF
v_gene: TRBV20-1; j_gene: TRBJ1-3; d_gene: NA; abundance: many; CDR3nt: TGCAGTGCTTGGAGGGGCCAATCTGGAAACACCATATATTTT; CDR3aa: CSAWRGQSGNTIYF
v_gene: TRBV20-1; j_gene: TRBJ2-7; d_gene: TRBD2; abundance: few; CDR3nt: TGCAGTGCTAGAGGCCCGCTAAGCGGGAACAACGAGCAGTACTTC; CDR3aa: CSARGPLSGNNEQYF
v_gene: TRBV3-1; j_gene: TRBJ2-7; d_gene: TRBD1; abundance: NA; CDR3nt: TGTGCCAGCAGCCAAGCGCCGGGACAGTCCTACGAGCAGTACTTC; CDR3aa: CASSQAPGQSYEQYF
v_gene: TRBV5-1; j_gene: TRBJ2-7; d_gene: NA; abundance: NA; CDR3nt: TGCGCCAGCAGCTTGGAAGGACAGTCCGACGAGCAGTACTTC; CDR3aa: CASSLEGQSDEQYF
v_gene: TRBV19; j_gene: TRBJ2-7; d_gene: NA; abundance: once; CDR3nt: TGTGCCAGTAGTACGACTTTTACTGGATACGAGCAGTACTTC; CDR3aa: CASSTTFTGYEQYF
v_gene: TRBV20-1; j_gene: TRBJ2-7; d_gene: NA; abundance: NA; CDR3nt: TGCAGTGCTTCCTCCGGAGACTTCTACGAGCAGTACTTC; CDR3aa: CSASSGDFYEQYF
v_gene: TRBV2; j_gene: TRBJ2-2; d_gene: NA; abundance: NA; CDR3nt: TGTGCCAGCAGTAGAGACAGGAGGGGGGAGCTGTTTTTT; CDR3aa: CASSRDRRGELFF
v_gene: TRBV24-1; j_gene: TRBJ2-3; d_gene: NA; abundance: NA; CDR3nt: TGTGCCACCAGTGACTCCAGGGGGGGTTGGTCAGATACGCAGTATTTT; CDR3aa: CATSDSRGGWSDTQYF
v_gene: TRBV9; j_gene: TRBJ2-1; d_gene: TRBD2; abundance: many; CDR3nt: TGTGCCAGCAGCGGATCCCAGGGGACTAGCGGGTGGGTGAAGGACAATGAGCAGTTCTTC; CDR3aa: CASSGSQGTSGWVKDNEQFF
v_gene: TRBV7-6; j_gene: TRBJ2-7; d_gene: TRBD2; abundance: few; CDR3nt: TGTGCCAGCAGCGAGCGGGGGGACACCTACGAGCAGTACTTC; CDR3aa: CASSERGDTYEQYF
v_gene: TRBV24-1; j_gene: TRBJ2-1; d_gene: TRBD2; abundance: NA; CDR3nt: TGTGCCGCCTCTCCTAGCGGGAGGTACAATGAGCAGTTCTTC; CDR3aa: CAASPSGRYNEQFF
v_gene: TRBV7-9; j_gene: TRBJ2-3; d_gene: NA; abundance: NA; CDR3nt: TGTGCCAGCAGCTTAGATTCCGGGACATCCGGAGATACGCAGTATTTT; CDR3aa: CASSLDSGTSGDTQYF
v_gene: TRBV3-1; j_gene: TRBJ2-7; d_gene: NA; abundance: NA; CDR3nt: TGTGCCAGCAGCCCGCCTGCCCACTACGAGCAGTACTTC; CDR3aa: CASSPPAHYEQYF
v_gene: TRBV3-1; j_gene: TRBJ1-2; d_gene: NA; abundance: NA; CDR3nt: TGTGCCAGCAGCCAAGCACAGCCCGACTATGGCTACACCTTC; CDR3aa: CASSQAQPDYGYTF
v_gene: TRBV3-1; j_gene: TRBJ1-2; d_gene: TRBD1; abundance: NA; CDR3nt: TGTGCCAGCAGCCTACGGACAGGCCCTCTAACTAACTATGGCTACACCTTC; CDR3aa: CASSLRTGPLTNYGYTF
v_gene: TRBV7-2; j_gene: TRBJ1-2; d_gene: NA; abundance: NA; CDR3nt: TGTGCCAGCAGCTTAGTTGGACAATCCCCGGGCTACACCTTC; CDR3aa: CASSLVGQSPGYTF
v_gene: TRBV9; j_gene: TRBJ1-6; d_gene: TRBD1; abundance: few; CDR3nt: TGTGCCAGCAGCGTCTCTGGGACAGGGGCGGATTCACCCCTCCACTTT; CDR3aa: CASSVSGTGADSPLHF
v_gene: TRBV11-1; j_gene: TRBJ2-1; d_gene: NA; abundance: NA; CDR3nt: TGTGCCAGCAACACCGGGTCCCTAGGGAATGAGCAGTTCTTC; CDR3aa: CASNTGSLGNEQFF
v_gene: TRBV5-1; j_gene: TRBJ2-7; d_gene: NA; abundance: few; CDR3nt: TGCGCCAGCAGCTTTGGGACAAATACCTACGAGCAGTACTTC; CDR3aa: CASSFGTNTYEQYF
v_gene: TRBV12-3/TRBV12-4; j_gene: TRBJ2-5; d_gene: TRBD2; abundance: many; CDR3nt: TGTGCCAGCAGTTTAGCACTAGCGGGAGAAGCCCAAGAGACCCAGTACTTC; CDR3aa: CASSLALAGEAQETQYF
v_gene: TRBV20-1; j_gene: TRBJ1-1; d_gene: NA; abundance: NA; CDR3nt: TGCAGTGCTAGAGACCCCCTTCGACAGAGCACTGAAGCTTTCTTT; CDR3aa: CSARDPLRQSTEAFF
v_gene: TRBV23-1; j_gene: TRBJ2-1; d_gene: TRBD2; abundance: NA; CDR3nt: TGCGCCAGCAGATTAGGACTAGCGGGTACCAATGAGCAGTTCTTC; CDR3aa: CASRLGLAGTNEQFF
v_gene: TRBV25-1; j_gene: TRBJ2-3; d_gene: TRBD1; abundance: NA; CDR3nt: TGTGCCAGCAGAGGGGGCTTCACAGATACGCAGTATTTT; CDR3aa: CASRGGFTDTQYF
v_gene: TRBV5-1; j_gene: TRBJ2-7; d_gene: NA; abundance: few; CDR3nt: TGCGCCAGTTCCCAAGGGTTCCACGAGCAGTACTTC; CDR3aa: CASSQGFHEQYF
v_gene: TRBV20-1; j_gene: TRBJ2-2; d_gene: NA; abundance: NA; CDR3nt: TGCAGTGCTAGTGACGGGAACACCGGGGAGCTGTTTTTT; CDR3aa: CSASDGNTGELFF
v_gene: TRBV7-9; j_gene: TRBJ2-1; d_gene: TRBD2; abundance: few; CDR3nt: TGTGCCAGCAGCACCCCAGCGGGGGGACCTTACAATGAGCAGTTCTTC; CDR3aa: CASSTPAGGPYNEQFF
v_gene: TRBV7-2; j_gene: TRBJ2-5; d_gene: NA; abundance: few; CDR3nt: TGCGCCAGCAGCCTGGGGCGGAGGGAGACCCAGTACTTC; CDR3aa: CASSLGRRETQYF
v_gene: TRBV12-3/TRBV12-4; j_gene: TRBJ2-7; d_gene: TRBD1; abundance: NA; CDR3nt: TGTGCCAGCAGTGGGACAGGGGCCGCCTACGAGCAGTACTTC; CDR3aa: CASSGTGAAYEQYF
v_gene: TRBV18; j_gene: TRBJ2-5; d_gene: TRBD2; abundance: few; CDR3nt: TGTGCCAGCTCACCACTAGCGGGAGAGACCCAGTACTTC; CDR3aa: CASSPLAGETQYF
v_gene: TRBV27; j_gene: TRBJ1-1; d_gene: TRBD1; abundance: few; CDR3nt: TGTGCCAGCGGAAGAGACAGGGGATTTTTCACTGAAGCTTTCTTT; CDR3aa: CASGRDRGFFTEAFF
v_gene: TRBV6-5; j_gene: TRBJ2-3; d_gene: NA; abundance: NA; CDR3nt: TGTGCCAGCAGTCAAGGCGGGGTCCCGAGTATAGATACGCAGTATTTT; CDR3aa: CASSQGGVPSIDTQYF
v_gene: TRBV12-3/TRBV12-4; j_gene: TRBJ1-5; d_gene: TRBD1; abundance: few; CDR3nt: TGTGCCAGCTCTGACAGGGTGGGAAGTCAGCCCCAGCATTTT; CDR3aa: CASSDRVGSQPQHF
v_gene: TRBV7-8; j_gene: TRBJ2-2; d_gene: TRBD2; abundance: few; CDR3nt: TGTGCCAGCAGCTTATTTTTGAGTAGCGGGAGAAGAAAAACTGGGGAGCTGTTTTTT; CDR3aa: CASSLFLSSGRRKTGELFF
v_gene: TRBV30; j_gene: TRBJ1-3; d_gene: NA; abundance: once; CDR3nt: TGTGCCTGGAAATGGGCGGGAAACACCATATATTTT; CDR3aa: CAWKWAGNTIYF
v_gene: TRBV4-1; j_gene: TRBJ1-1; d_gene: NA; abundance: NA; CDR3nt: TGCGCCAGCAGCCAAAGGGGGGCAGGGACTGAAGCTTTCTTT; CDR3aa: CASSQRGAGTEAFF
v_gene: TRBV19; j_gene: TRBJ2-3; d_gene: NA; abundance: few; CDR3nt: TGTGCCAGTAGTATAGGAGGGGGGCAGGATACGCAGTATTTT; CDR3aa: CASSIGGGQDTQYF